Shown below are 26 T cell receptor beta chains from a single sample sequenced in a study of control samples from healthy donors and cancer patients. The table came from immunoSEQ multiplex PCR; TCRdb's copy has only in-frame clones and leaves some out. The table includes about 120,000 clones, more than 70% detected once. The sequenced material came from blood. These receptors were obtained from a man in his fifties or sixties in good health.

This rearrangement joins TRBV18 to TRBJ1-3; D ambiguous. The CDR3 covers 15 residues. Germline values: CDR1 KGHSH, CDR2 LQKENI. V was cut by 0 bases and J by 1 base, with 7 bases left in between. The CDR3 reads CASSPPLLSGNTIYF. As DNA, the CDR3 is TGTGCCAGCTCACCACCCTTACTTTCTGGAAACACCATATATTTT.

The genes are TRBV6-5 and TRBJ2-7; 9 bases map to TRBD1. CDR1 is MNHEY, CDR2 SVGAGI, per germline. Trimming at V came to 6 bases and at J to 3 bases, leaving 6 bases not matched to a gene. The CDR3 has 14 residues. The CDR3: CASRAGTGNYEQYF. The CDR3 DNA reads as TGTGCCAGCAGAGCCGGGACAGGGAACTACGAGCAGTACTTC.

A note on this clone: Other DNA sequences of this sample code for an identical CDR3. V usage is TRBV14 and J usage is TRBJ1-2; D is possibly TRBD1 (5 bases). The germline gives CDR1 SGHDN, CDR2 FVKESK. The CDR3 loop spans 13 amino acids. The ends were cut back, 2 bases at V and 7 bases at J, with 11 bases in the middle. CDR3 in DNA: TGTGCCAGCAGCCAACGTCAGGGCGGTGGCTACACCTTC. Its translation: CASSQRQGGGYTF.

This chain uses TRBV4-2 with TRBJ1-2, with D unresolved. Trimming removed 0 bases at V and 0 bases at J, with 11 bases between. CDR1 LGHNA and CDR2 YNFKEQ come from the germline V gene. The CDR3 length is 16 residues. The CDR3 protein is CASSQDRRRANYGYTF. As DNA, the CDR3 is TGTGCCAGCAGCCAAGACCGGCGCCGAGCTAACTATGGCTACACCTTC.

This chain links TRBV19 with TRBJ2-7; D is unresolved. The CDR3 has 13 amino acids. V was cut by 5 bases and J by 2 bases, with 10 bases left in between. In germline, CDR1 is LNHDA, CDR2 SQIVND (reference sequence). The CDR3 reads CASSAAGPYEQYF. In DNA form, the CDR3 reads TGTGCCAGTAGTGCGGCAGGCCCCTACGAGCAGTACTTC.

The chain uses TRBV10-3 and TRBJ2-1; D may correspond to TRBD1 or TRBD2 (6 bases each). The V and J ends lost 11 bases and 10 bases respectively, with 12 bases between them. The CDR3 is 10 amino acids. Germline V gene sequence: CDR1 ENHRY, CDR2 SYGVKD. CDR3 protein: CAVGGLEQFF. CDR3 in DNA: TGTGCCGTCGGGGGCCTAGAGCAGTTCTTC.

The chain links TRBV7-9 to TRBJ2-7; D call uncertain. Trimming left V 2 bases short and J 5 bases short, with 10 bases between. The CDR3 is 13 residues long. Germline-derived CDR1 and CDR2 are SEHNR and FQNEAQ (reference sequence). CDR3 sequence reads: CASSLSFGDEQYF. In nucleotides, the CDR3 is TGTGCCAGCAGCTTATCTTTCGGAGACGAGCAGTACTTC.

This clone was found once. The chain has TRBV3-1 (or the pseudogene TRBV3-2) and TRBJ2-5, with D perhaps TRBD1 or TRBD2 (6 bases each). This CDR3 is built from 14 residues. CDR1 is LGHDT, CDR2 YNNKEL, per germline (reference sequence). Deletions cut 4 bases from V and 5 bases from J, with 14 bases between. Here the CDR3 reads CASSPPRGRETQYF. In nucleotides, the CDR3 is TGTGCCAGCAGCCCGCCCCGGGGGCGGGAGACCCAGTACTTC.

V and J are TRBV11-3 and TRBJ2-3; D unresolved. The CDR3 has 13 residues. Trimming removed 2 bases from V and 0 bases from J, with 3 bases in between. The germline gives CDR1 SGHNT, CDR2 YENEEA. The DNA of the CDR3 is TGTGCCAGCAGCTTACCAAGCACAGATACGCAGTATTTT. The encoded protein is CASSLPSTDTQYF.

V usage is TRBV6-5 and J usage is TRBJ1-1; perhaps TRBD1 as D (6 bases). Germline V gives CDR1 MNHEY, CDR2 SVGAGI. Trimming stripped 5 bases from V and 0 bases from J, with 13 bases between. The CDR3 spans 15 residues. CDR3: CASSLDRSMNTEAFF. Here the CDR3 DNA reads TGTGCCAGCAGTCTTGACAGGTCCATGAACACTGAAGCTTTCTTT.

The CDR3 bases are TGTGCCAGCAGCCTAAGGTACAGGGGATACACAGATACGCAGTATTTT. It is translated as CASSLRYRGYTDTQYF. The chain recombines TRBV7-6 with TRBJ2-3; 7 nucleotides align to TRBD1. Trimming cost V 5 bases and J 2 bases; bases outside gene matches: 10. CDR1 SGHVS and CDR2 FNYEAQ come from the germline V gene. The CDR3 runs to 16 residues.

The chain uses TRBV27 and TRBJ1-2, with D uncertain. V lost 3 bases and J 5 bases, leaving 16 bases between the germline ends. This CDR3 is built from 15 residues. In germline, CDR1 is MNHEY, CDR2 SMNVEV (reference sequence). The CDR3, as DNA: TGTGCCAGCAGTTTTTCAGGAGGCAATGGGTATGGCTACACCTTC. Translated, it gives CASSFSGGNGYGYTF.

This sequence joins TRBV6-5 and TRBJ2-5; D remains ambiguous. V lost 6 bases to trimming and J lost 0 bases, with 11 bases between them. CDR1 and CDR2 from the germline V gene are MNHEY and SVGAGI. The CDR3 is 14 amino acids. CDR3 bases: TGTGCCAGCAGCCACCTGACGCACCAAGAGACCCAGTACTTC. This encodes CASSHLTHQETQYF.

The CDR3 spells CAWSAHPGTGDGYTF. The DNA of the CDR3 is TGTGCCTGGAGTGCTCACCCCGGGACAGGGGATGGCTACACCTTC. The V call is TRBV30, the J call TRBJ1-2; 10 bases align to TRBD1. V gave up 1 base and J gave up 6 bases; unmatched junction bases: 8. Germline V gene data show CDR1 as GTSNPN and CDR2 as SVGIG (reference sequence). The CDR3 loop spans 15 amino acids.

The chain couples TRBV6-5 to TRBJ1-1; no firm D call. Deletions cut 5 bases from V and 2 bases from J, with 9 bases between. Germline-derived CDR1 and CDR2 are MNHEY and SVGAGI. The CDR3 sequence is 13 residues long. Here the CDR3 DNA reads TGTGCCAGCAGTCGACTGACTAACACTGAAGCTTTCTTT. Translation gives CASSRLTNTEAFF.

This chain links TRBV13 with TRBJ1-1, with D tentatively TRBD1 (6 bases). The CDR3 is 13 amino acids. Trimming stripped 0 bases from V and 11 bases from J, with 13 bases between. Per the germline V gene, CDR1 is PRHDT and CDR2 is FYEKMQ (reference sequence). CDR3 nucleotide sequence: TGTGCCAGCAGCTTAGGAGGGGGTCTTACCGCTTTCTTT. This gives the protein CASSLGGGLTAFF.

This clone appeared once. The chain carries TRBV12-3 or TRBV12-4 and TRBJ1-2; D gene ambiguous. V was cut by 6 bases and J by 6 bases, with 8 bases left in between. The CDR3 totals 11 residues. The CDR3 DNA reads TGTGCCAGCAGCCTCCCCGATGGCTACACCTTC. Translated: CASSLPDGYTF.

The chain is built from TRBV30 and TRBJ1-1; TRBD1 matches 7 bases. The V segment lost 7 bases and the J segment 2 bases; nucleotides outside the gene matches: 7. The CDR3 is 13 residues long. Germline loops: CDR1 GTSNPN, CDR2 SVGIG (reference sequence). The CDR3 region has the DNA TGTGCCTCGGGACAGAGGTTTAACACTGAAGCTTTCTTT. Protein product: CASGQRFNTEAFF.

The V call is TRBV18, the J call TRBJ2-7; tentative D call: TRBD1 (6 bases). This CDR3 is 15 amino acids long. The germline V and J ends were trimmed by 1 base and 6 bases, with 16 bases remaining between them. The germline V gene has CDR1 KGHSH and CDR2 LQKENI. CDR3 nucleotides: TGTGCCAGCTCACCACAGTCCAGGGGTCAAGGCGAGCAGTACTTC. Its translation: CASSPQSRGQGEQYF. The variable domain in full, with the rest retrieved from reference TRBV18 and TRBJ2-7, is NAGVMQNPRHLVRRRGQEARLRCSPMKGHSHVYWYRQLPEEGLKFMVYLQKENIIDESGMPKERFSAEFPKEGPSILRIQQVVRGDSAAYFCASSPQSRGQGEQYFGPGTRLTVT.

The chain couples TRBV19 to TRBJ2-5; the D gene is possibly TRBD1 (5 bases). Per the germline V gene, CDR1 is LNHDA and CDR2 is SQIVND (reference sequence). V was pared by 6 bases and J by 5 bases, with 10 bases between. The CDR3 spans 12 residues. This chain's CDR3 is CASRGLGETQYF. DNA for the CDR3: TGTGCCAGTAGGGGGCTGGGGGAGACCCAGTACTTC.

The CDR3 reads CASSLAASGGFGELFF. The CDR3, as DNA: TGTGCCAGCAGCTTAGCGGCCAGCGGGGGGTTCGGGGAGCTGTTTTTT. The V and J genes are TRBV11-2 and TRBJ2-2; 9 bases fit TRBD2. The CDR3 loop spans 16 amino acids. With 1 base clipped from V and 7 bases from J, the junction kept 7 bases outside the gene matches. Germline V gene sequence: CDR1 SGHAT, CDR2 FQNNGV.

The chain links TRBV3-1 (or the pseudogene TRBV3-2) to TRBJ2-3; 9 bases align to TRBD2. CDR3 size: 15 residues. The junction had 5 bases not matched to a gene; V was cut back by 4 bases and J by 3 bases. Germline CDR1 reads LGHDT; CDR2 reads YNNKEL (reference sequence). The chain's CDR3 is CASSLIAGATDTQYF. The CDR3 DNA follows: TGTGCCAGCAGCCTCATAGCGGGGGCGACAGATACGCAGTATTTT.

The chain employs TRBV18 and TRBJ1-1; no definite D call. The CDR3 totals 13 residues. V gave up 3 bases and J gave up 7 bases, with 12 bases separating them. The germline V gene has CDR1 KGHSH and CDR2 LQKENI. The CDR3 DNA follows: TGTGCCAGCTCACCGAGCGGGGTCCTTGAAGCTTTCTTT. Its translation is CASSPSGVLEAFF.

The V call is TRBV7-9, the J call TRBJ1-1; unclear D gene. The CDR3 is made up of 13 amino acids. Germline CDR1 and CDR2: SEHNR and FQNEAQ (reference sequence). Trimming left V 2 bases short and J 11 bases short, with 15 bases between. CDR3 loop: CASSLRRDGRAFF. For the CDR3, the DNA is TGTGCCAGCAGCTTAAGGCGGGATGGGCGGGCTTTCTTT.

This chain joins TRBV29-1 and TRBJ2-5; a possible D gene is TRBD2 (5 bases). The V and J ends lost 8 bases and 4 bases respectively, with 17 bases between them. The CDR3 runs 13 residues. Germline V lookup: CDR1 SQVTM, CDR2 ANQGSEA. The CDR3 DNA is TGCAGCTGTTCGCGGGCGGATGGAGAGACCCAGTACTTC. It yields the protein CSCSRADGETQYF.

This chain links TRBV27 with TRBJ2-5; D is undetermined. This CDR3 comprises 13 residues. Germline V lookup: CDR1 MNHEY, CDR2 SMNVEV (reference sequence). Trimming pared 5 bases from V and 5 bases from J, leaving 12 bases between. CDR3 nucleotides: TGTGCCAGCAGTCCCTTTGCGGCGGAGACCCAGTACTTC. Translated: CASSPFAAETQYF.